Here is one TCR beta chain with its context. Its antigen is as yet unknown. The record originates from a study of response to subunit inactivated influenza vaccine. Whole-study findings and limits: Each seasonal influenza vaccination, the authors suggested, recruits few new T cells.

TCRdb recomputed calls from the RT-PCR reads with MiXCR, one row per CDR3 protein. The table records about half a million distinct CDR3 sequences, 25% of them present only once. Germline CDR1 is DFQATT and CDR2 is SNEGSKA (reference sequence). V shed 3 bases, J shed 12 bases, and the junction held 8 bases outside the gene matches. The CDR3 sequence is 15 residues long. This sequence originates from a man aged 50 to 59 who received an inactivated influenza vaccine. The source material was CD4+ T cells sorted from PBMCs, sampled 4 to 6 days after vaccination. The rearrangement uses TRBV20-1 and TRBJ2-1, with 16 bases that match TRBD2. The CDR3 sequence is CSARNPGLAGGRQFF. The CDR3 nucleotides read TGCAGTGCTAGGAACCCGGGACTAGCGGGAGGGAGGCAGTTCTTC.